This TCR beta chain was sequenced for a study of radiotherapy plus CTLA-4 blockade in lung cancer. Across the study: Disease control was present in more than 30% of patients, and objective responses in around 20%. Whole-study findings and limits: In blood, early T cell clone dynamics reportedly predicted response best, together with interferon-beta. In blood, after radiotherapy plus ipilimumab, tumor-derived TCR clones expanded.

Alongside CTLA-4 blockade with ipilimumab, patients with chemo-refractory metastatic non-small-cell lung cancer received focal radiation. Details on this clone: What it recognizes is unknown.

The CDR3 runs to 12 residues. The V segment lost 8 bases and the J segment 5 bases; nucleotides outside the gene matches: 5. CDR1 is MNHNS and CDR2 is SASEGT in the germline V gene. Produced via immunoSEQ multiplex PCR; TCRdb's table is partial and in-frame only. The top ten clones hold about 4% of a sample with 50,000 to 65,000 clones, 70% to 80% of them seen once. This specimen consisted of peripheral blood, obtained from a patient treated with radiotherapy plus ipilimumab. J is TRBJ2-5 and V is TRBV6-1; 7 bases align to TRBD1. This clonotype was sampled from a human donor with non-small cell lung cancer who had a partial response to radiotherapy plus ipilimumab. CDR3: CASGQEDETQYF. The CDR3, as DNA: TGTGCCAGCGGACAGGAGGATGAGACCCAGTACTTC.